What follows are 10 T cell receptor beta chains derived from one specimen sequenced in a study of T cells in localized non-small cell lung cancer. Method: immunoSEQ multiplex PCR; TCRdb's copy keeps in-frame clones and lacks some. The sample lists roughly 30,000 clones, roughly 90% seen once, with about 4% in the top ten. Source: peripheral blood mononuclear cells, taken before any cancer treatment. Source of these receptors: a woman aged 35-70 years with stage III lung adenocarcinoma.

The V and J genes are TRBV27 and TRBJ2-4, with D uncertain. The CDR3 has 14 residues. V shed 3 bases and J shed 0 bases, with 6 bases lying between them. Germline CDR1 and CDR2: MNHEY and SMNVEV (reference sequence). CDR3 in amino acids: CASSFGLAKNIQYF. The CDR3 DNA reads TGTGCCAGCAGTTTCGGTTTAGCCAAAAACATTCAGTACTTC.

This clone was seen just once. This chain connects TRBV30 to TRBJ1-1; D is ambiguous. Trimming took 3 bases from V and 2 from J, leaving 13 bases between them. Per germline, CDR1 GTSNPN and CDR2 SVGIG (reference sequence). CDR3 length: 14 amino acids. This CDR3 is CAWSSITPNTEAFF. CDR3 DNA sequence: TGTGCCTGGAGCTCGATAACACCTAACACTGAAGCTTTCTTT.

CDR3 sequence: CASSFGRGESGELFF. Here the CDR3 DNA reads TGTGCCAGCAGTTTCGGCAGGGGAGAGTCCGGGGAGCTGTTTTTT. The chain carries TRBV6-6 and TRBJ2-2; maybe TRBD1 (6 bases). V was pared by 4 bases and J by 6 bases, with 15 bases between. CDR1 is MNHNY and CDR2 is SVGAGI in the germline V gene (reference sequence). The CDR3 spans 15 residues.

The V gene is TRBV6-6, the J gene TRBJ1-2; weak D call: TRBD1 (5 bases). This CDR3 is built from 15 residues. Germline V gene sequence: CDR1 MNHNY, CDR2 SVGAGI (reference sequence). The V end was cut by 6 bases, the J end by 0 bases, with 14 bases between. The CDR3 sequence is CASSPGTNSNYGYTF. The DNA of the CDR3 is TGTGCCAGCAGCCCCGGGACCAACTCTAACTATGGCTACACCTTC.

The chain joins TRBV9 to TRBJ2-3; possibly TRBD1 for D (6 bases). This CDR3 contains 16 residues. Trimming shortened V by 3 bases and J by 4 bases, and 18 bases separated the two germline ends. Germline V gene sequence: CDR1 SGDLS, CDR2 YYNGEE. The CDR3 reads CASSGGAGEVADTQYF. The CDR3, as DNA: TGTGCCAGCAGCGGAGGGGCAGGGGAAGTGGCAGATACGCAGTATTTT.

The rearrangement joins TRBV7-2 to TRBJ2-1; D possibly corresponds to TRBD2 (5 bases). The CDR3 covers 13 residues. Per germline, CDR1 SGHTA and CDR2 FQGNSA. V was clipped by 1 base and J by 10 bases, with 11 bases between them. The CDR3 nucleotides read TGTGCCAGCAGCTTAGGACCCGAGCGGGAGCAGTTCTTC. The encoded protein is CASSLGPEREQFF.

This chain connects TRBV5-6 to TRBJ1-3; possible D gene TRBD1, 6 bases. V gave up 0 bases and J gave up 2 bases, with 9 bases separating them. This CDR3 is 15 amino acids long. Germline CDR1 SGHDT, CDR2 YYEEEE. The CDR3 sequence is CASSLAAGAGNTIYF. The CDR3, as DNA: TGTGCCAGCAGCTTGGCCGCAGGGGCTGGAAACACCATATATTTT.

This chain links TRBV19 with TRBJ2-1, with a possible D match to TRBD2 (5 bases). The V gene's germline CDR1 is LNHDA and CDR2 SQIVND (reference sequence). Trimming removed 5 bases from V and 6 bases from J, with 11 bases in between. This CDR3 has 13 amino acids. The CDR3 reads CASSSSGLNEQFF. The CDR3 DNA sequence: TGTGCCAGTAGTTCGAGCGGACTCAATGAGCAGTTCTTC.

This clone was recorded only once. V and J are TRBV7-2 and TRBJ2-7, with 10 bases aligning to TRBD1. Germline CDR1 and CDR2: SGHTA and FQGNSA. V gave up 5 bases and J gave up 3 bases; unmatched junction bases: 7. CDR3 length equals 15 residues. The CDR3 is CASSRSGTGVYEQYF. CDR3 nucleotide sequence: TGTGCCAGCAGCAGATCCGGGACAGGGGTCTACGAGCAGTACTTC.

V is TRBV2 and J is TRBJ2-5; D gene unclear. CDR3 length equals 13 residues. Looked up from germline, CDR1 is SNHLY and CDR2 is FYNNEI. V was trimmed by 5 bases and J by 2 bases, leaving 9 bases between them. CDR3 residues: CASSFALQETQYF. The CDR3 bases are TGTGCCAGCAGTTTCGCCTTGCAAGAGACCCAGTACTTC.